Only a few counts were recorded for the clone carrying this T cell receptor beta chain. The CDR3 spans 11 residues. The germline gives CDR1 SNHLY, CDR2 FYNNEI. The V end lost 8 bases, the J end lost 5 bases, and 9 bases lay between the germline ends. The record originates from a study of cytotoxic CD8 clonotypes in ibrutinib-treated CLL. Assay used: immunoSEQ multiplex PCR; TCRdb lists only in-frame clones, some missing. The sample consists of fewer than 400,000 clones, over 60% of them appearing once. The sample here was PBMCs, taken after 36 months of ibrutinib treatment. This sequence joins TRBV2 and TRBJ1-1, with D possibly matching TRBD1 (5 bases). This clonotype was obtained from a human donor with chronic lymphocytic leukemia. The CDR3 region is CASPRDTEAFF. The CDR3 nucleotides are TGTGCCAGCCCCAGGGATACTGAAGCTTTCTTT.